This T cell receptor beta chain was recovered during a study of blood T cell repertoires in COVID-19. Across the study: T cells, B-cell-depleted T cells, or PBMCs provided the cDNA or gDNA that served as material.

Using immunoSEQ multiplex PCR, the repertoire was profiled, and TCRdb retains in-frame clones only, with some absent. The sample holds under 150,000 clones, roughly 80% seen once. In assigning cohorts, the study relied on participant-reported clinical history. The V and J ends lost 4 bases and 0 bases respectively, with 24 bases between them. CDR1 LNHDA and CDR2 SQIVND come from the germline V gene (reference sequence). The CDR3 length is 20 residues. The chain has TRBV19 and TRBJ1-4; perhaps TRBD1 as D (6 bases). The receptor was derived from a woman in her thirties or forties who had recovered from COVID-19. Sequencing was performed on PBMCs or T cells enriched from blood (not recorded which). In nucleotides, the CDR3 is TGTGCCAGTAGTACAACCTCCGGGACACTTAGTTATACAACTAATGAAAAACTGTTTTTT. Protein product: CASSTTSGTLSYTTNEKLFF. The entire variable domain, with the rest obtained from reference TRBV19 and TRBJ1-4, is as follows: DGGITQSPKYLFRKEGQNVTLSCEQNLNHDAMYWYRQDPGQGLRLIYYSQIVNDFQKGDIAEGYSVSREKKESFPLTVTSAQKNPTAFYLCASSTTSGTLSYTTNEKLFFGSGTQLSVL.